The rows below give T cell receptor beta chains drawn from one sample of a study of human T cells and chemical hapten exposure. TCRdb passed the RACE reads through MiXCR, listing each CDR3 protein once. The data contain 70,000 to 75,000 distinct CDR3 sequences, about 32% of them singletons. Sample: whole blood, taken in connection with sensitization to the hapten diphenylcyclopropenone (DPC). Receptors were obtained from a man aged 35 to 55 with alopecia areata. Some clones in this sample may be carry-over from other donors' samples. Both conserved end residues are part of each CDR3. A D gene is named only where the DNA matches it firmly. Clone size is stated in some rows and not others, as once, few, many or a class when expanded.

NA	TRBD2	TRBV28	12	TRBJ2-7	TGTGCCAGCAGTAGCGGGAAGTACGAGCAGTACTTC	CASSSGKYEQYF
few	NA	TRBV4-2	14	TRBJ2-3	TGTGCCAGCAGCCAAGAGCCCTTCACAGATACGCAGTATTTT	CASSQEPFTDTQYF
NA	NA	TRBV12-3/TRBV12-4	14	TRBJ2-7	TGTGCCAGCACTAAGGGGGGACAGTTTTACGAGCAGTACTTC	CASTKGGQFYEQYF
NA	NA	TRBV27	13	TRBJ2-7	TGTGCCAGCAGTTTGCGGAGAGACTACGAGCAGTACTTC	CASSLRRDYEQYF
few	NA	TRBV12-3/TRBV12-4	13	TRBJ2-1	TGTGCCAGCAGTTTGACTAGATGGAATGAGCAGTTCTTC	CASSLTRWNEQFF
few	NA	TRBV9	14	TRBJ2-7	TGTGCCAGCAGCGTAGGTTCGGATGGTCGCGAGCAGTACTTC	CASSVGSDGREQYF
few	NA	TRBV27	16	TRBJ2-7	TGTGCCAGCAGTTTATCTGGATTCGATATCTCCTACGAGCAGTACTTC	CASSLSGFDISYEQYF
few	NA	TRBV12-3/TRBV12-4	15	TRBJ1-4	TGTGCCAGCAGTTTGTACGCAGGTTTGAATGAAAAACTGTTTTTT	CASSLYAGLNEKLFF
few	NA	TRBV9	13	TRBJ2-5	TGTGCCAGCAGCGTCCACCTCGGAGAGACCCAGTACTTC	CASSVHLGETQYF
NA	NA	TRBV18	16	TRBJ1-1	TGTGCCAGCTCACCACATGACAGAGTAATGAACACTGAAGCTTTCTTT	CASSPHDRVMNTEAFF
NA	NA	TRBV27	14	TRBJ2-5	TGTGCCAGCAGTGGAAACCGACCCGGAGAGACCCAGCACTTC	CASSGNRPGETQHF
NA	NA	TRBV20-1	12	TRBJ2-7	TGCAGTGCCGACACTCGTCTCGGAAAGCAGTACTTC	CSADTRLGKQYF
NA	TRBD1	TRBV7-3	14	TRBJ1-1	TGTGCCAGCAGCTTGACAGGGGTGAACACTGAAGCTTTCTTT	CASSLTGVNTEAFF
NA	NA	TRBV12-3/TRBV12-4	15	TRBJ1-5	TGTGCCAGCAGTTTGTCTGGAGGATCCAATCAGCCCCAGCATTTT	CASSLSGGSNQPQHF
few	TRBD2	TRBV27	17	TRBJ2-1	TGTGCCAGCAGTTTACCTGGACTAGCGGGAGGGTACAATGAGCAGTTCTTC	CASSLPGLAGGYNEQFF
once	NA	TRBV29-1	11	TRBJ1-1	TGCAGCGTGACAGACTTGGTTGAAGCTTTCTTT	CSVTDLVEAFF
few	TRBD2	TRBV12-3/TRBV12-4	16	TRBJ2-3	TGTGCCAGCAGCCTTAGCGGGAGCCCTAGCACAGATACGCAGTATTTT	CASSLSGSPSTDTQYF
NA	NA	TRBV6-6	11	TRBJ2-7	TGTGCCAGCAGCAGACAGGAGGTGCAGTACTTC	CASSRQEVQYF